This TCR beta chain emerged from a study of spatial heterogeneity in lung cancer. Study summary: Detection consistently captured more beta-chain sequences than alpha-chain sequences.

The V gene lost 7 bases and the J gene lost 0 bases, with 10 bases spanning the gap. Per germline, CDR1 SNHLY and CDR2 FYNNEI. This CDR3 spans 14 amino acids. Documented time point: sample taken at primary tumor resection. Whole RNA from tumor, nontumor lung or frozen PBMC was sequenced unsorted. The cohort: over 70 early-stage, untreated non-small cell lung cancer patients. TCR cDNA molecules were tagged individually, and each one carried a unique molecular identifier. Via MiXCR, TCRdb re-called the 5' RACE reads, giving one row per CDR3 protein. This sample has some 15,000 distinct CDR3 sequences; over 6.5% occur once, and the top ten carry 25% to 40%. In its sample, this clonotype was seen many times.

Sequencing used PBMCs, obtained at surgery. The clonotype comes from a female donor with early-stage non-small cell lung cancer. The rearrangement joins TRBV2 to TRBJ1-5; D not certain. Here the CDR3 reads CASTPIYSNQPQHF. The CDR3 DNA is TGTGCCAGCACCCCGATTTATAGCAATCAGCCCCAGCATTTT. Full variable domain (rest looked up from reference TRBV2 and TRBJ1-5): EPEVTQTPSHQVTQMGQEVILRCVPISNHLYFYWYRQILGQKVEFLVSFYNNEISEKSEIFDDQFSVERPDGSNFTLKIRSTKLEDSAMYFCASTPIYSNQPQHFGDGTRLSIL.